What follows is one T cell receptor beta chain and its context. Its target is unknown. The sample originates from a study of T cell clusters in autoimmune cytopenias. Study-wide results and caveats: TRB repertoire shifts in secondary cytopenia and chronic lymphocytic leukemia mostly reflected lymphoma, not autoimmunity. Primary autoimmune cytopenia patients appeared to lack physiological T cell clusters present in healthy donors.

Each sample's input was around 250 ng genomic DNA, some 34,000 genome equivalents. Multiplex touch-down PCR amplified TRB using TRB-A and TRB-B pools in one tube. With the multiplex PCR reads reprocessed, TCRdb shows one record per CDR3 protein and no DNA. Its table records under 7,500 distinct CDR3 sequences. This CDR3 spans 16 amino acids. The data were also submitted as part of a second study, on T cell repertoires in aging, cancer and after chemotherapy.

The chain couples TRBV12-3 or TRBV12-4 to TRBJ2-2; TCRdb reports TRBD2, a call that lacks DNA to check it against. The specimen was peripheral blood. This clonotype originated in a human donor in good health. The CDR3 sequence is CASSPGGGADTGELFF.